The 14 T cell receptor beta chains below all came from one sample that was sequenced in a study of long-term antiretroviral therapy in people with HIV. Running of the v3.0 immunoSEQ assay took place at survey level. Clones were sequenced by immunoSEQ multiplex PCR, and TCRdb holds only the in-frame ones, with some missing. The sample records over 30,000 clones, roughly 97% being singletons. This specimen consisted of unsorted PBMCs, obtained 6.9 years after starting antiretroviral therapy. These receptors came from a man aged 25 to 45 with HIV.

The rearrangement links TRBV27 to TRBJ1-4; perhaps TRBD1 as D (5 bases). Germline V lookup: CDR1 MNHEY, CDR2 SMNVEV (reference sequence). CDR3 size: 15 residues. With 4 bases removed from V and 8 bases from J, the gap between germline ends came to 17 bases. CDR3 in amino acids: CASSSPRDQGEKLFF. The CDR3 DNA is TGTGCCAGCAGTTCCCCTAGGGACCAGGGAGAAAAACTGTTTTTT.

The rearrangement links TRBV6-1 to TRBJ1-1, with a tentative D call TRBD1 (6 bases). There are 14 residues in the CDR3. Germline CDR1 and CDR2: MNHNS and SASEGT. Trimming pared 7 bases from V and 6 bases from J, leaving 18 bases between. The chain's CDR3 is CASTVQGQSSEAFF. As DNA, the CDR3 is TGTGCCAGCACTGTACAGGGCCAAAGCTCTGAAGCTTTCTTT.

The gene calls are TRBV18 and TRBJ2-5, with 13 bases that match TRBD2. The CDR3 is 14 amino acids. Unmatched junction bases numbered 1, after V lost 8 bases and J lost 1 base. Germline V gene data show CDR1 as KGHSH and CDR2 as LQKENI. The CDR3 DNA follows: TGTGCCAGCCGGACTAGCGGGGGCCAAGAGACCCAGTACTTC. Its translation is CASRTSGGQETQYF.

The DNA for the CDR3 is TGTGCCAGCAGGATGGAGCAGTTCTTC. Amino acid sequence: CASRMEQFF. The rearrangement uses TRBV9 and TRBJ2-1, with no clear D. The germline V gene encodes CDR1 SGDLS and CDR2 YYNGEE. This CDR3 spans 9 amino acids. V lost 5 bases and J 10 bases, leaving 4 bases between the germline ends.

The count of this clone is one. J is TRBJ1-1 and V is TRBV9; D not resolved. The CDR3 is 14 amino acids. Deletions cut 3 bases from V and 1 base from J, with 10 bases between. Looked up from germline, CDR1 is SGDLS and CDR2 is YYNGEE. This chain's CDR3 is CASSGKPGNTEAFF. CDR3 nucleotides: TGTGCCAGCAGCGGAAAACCTGGGAACACTGAAGCTTTCTTT.

The chain couples TRBV11-2 to TRBJ1-2, with 8 bases lining up with TRBD1. The CDR3 has 14 amino acids. The J segment lost 5 bases and the V segment lost 1 base, leaving 3 bases of the junction unmatched. Germline V gene lookup returns CDR1 SGHAT and CDR2 FQNNGV. The CDR3 coding sequence is TGTGCCAGCAGCTTAGTTGACAGGGGTTATGGCTACACCTTC. This sequence encodes CASSLVDRGYGYTF.

This chain connects TRBV30 to TRBJ1-2, with a tentative D call TRBD1 (6 bases). The V end lost 4 bases, the J end lost 4 bases, and 16 bases lay between the germline ends. This CDR3 comprises 14 residues. Per the germline V gene, CDR1 is GTSNPN and CDR2 is SVGIG (reference sequence). The CDR3 sequence is CAWTDKQGFYGYTF. CDR3 in DNA: TGTGCCTGGACGGACAAACAGGGATTCTATGGCTACACCTTC.

The chain is built from TRBV15 and TRBJ2-7, with D possibly matching TRBD1 (6 bases). Looked up from germline, CDR1 is LNHNV and CDR2 is YYDKDF (reference sequence). The V end lost 0 bases, the J end lost 5 bases, and 11 bases lay between the germline ends. CDR3 length equals 14 residues. CDR3 loop: CATSRDRGRDEQYF. CDR3 nucleotides: TGTGCCACCAGCAGAGACAGGGGTCGGGACGAGCAGTACTTC.

DNA of the CDR3: TGTGCCTGGAGTGGGGGACAGGGGGCGAGGTTAGCTGGAAACACCATATATTTT. Translation gives CAWSGGQGARLAGNTIYF. This chain uses TRBV30 with TRBJ1-3, with 12 bases fitting TRBD1. V was clipped by 1 base and J by 2 bases; unmatched bases: 9. The germline V gene has CDR1 GTSNPN and CDR2 SVGIG (reference sequence). The CDR3 has 18 residues.

The V and J genes are TRBV14 and TRBJ2-7; D uncertain. Trimming cost V 5 bases and J 2 bases, with 7 bases left between them. The CDR3 is 12 residues long. From germline, CDR1 is SGHDN and CDR2 FVKESK. CDR3 DNA sequence: TGTGCCAGCAGCGGAGCGCCCTACGAGCAGTACTTC. Protein: CASSGAPYEQYF.

The chain links TRBV30 to TRBJ1-2; 8 bases agree with TRBD1. Trimming removed 3 bases from V and 4 bases from J; junction bases left unmatched: 4. Germline V gene data show CDR1 as GTSNPN and CDR2 as SVGIG (reference sequence). This CDR3 spans 13 amino acids. The CDR3 sequence is CAWRGQAAYGYTF. DNA of the CDR3: TGTGCCTGGAGGGGACAGGCGGCCTATGGCTACACCTTC.

The chain has TRBV11-2 and TRBJ1-5, with TRBD1 identical over 8 bases. The V gene's germline CDR1 is SGHAT and CDR2 FQNNGV. This CDR3 spans 15 amino acids. V trimming: 1 base; J trimming: 3 bases; junction bases outside the gene matches: 2. The CDR3: CASSLGTGYNQPQHF. CDR3 coding DNA: TGTGCCAGCAGCTTAGGGACAGGGTACAATCAGCCCCAGCATTTT.

The gene calls are TRBV6-6 and TRBJ2-7; 9 bases line up with TRBD1. The CDR3 sequence is 15 residues long. Germline assignment: CDR1 MNHNY and CDR2 SVGAGI (reference sequence). V gave up 7 bases and J gave up 7 bases; unmatched junction bases: 14. The CDR3 loop is CASTTEWDRVYEQYF. For the CDR3, the DNA is TGTGCCAGCACAACAGAATGGGACAGGGTGTATGAGCAGTACTTC.

The chain couples TRBV11-2 to TRBJ2-1; 12 nucleotides align to TRBD1. Trimming removed 5 bases from V and 6 bases from J; junction bases left unmatched: 5. Germline-derived CDR1 and CDR2 are SGHAT and FQNNGV. This CDR3 has 15 amino acids. This chain's CDR3 is CASSNRDRGLNEQFF. The CDR3, as DNA: TGTGCCAGCAGCAACCGGGACAGGGGGCTCAATGAGCAGTTCTTC.